This TCR beta chain appears in the sequencing data of a study of blood T cell repertoires in COVID-19. Study details: Specimens from acute and convalescent COVID-19 originated in the United States, Italy and Spain. Sources were T cells, B-cell-depleted T cells, or PBMCs; the material itself was cDNA or gDNA.

Per the study methods: Amplifying reference gene primers gave estimates of nucleated cell counts. The data were produced by immunoSEQ multiplex PCR, yet TCRdb's version contains in-frame clones alone and is incomplete. D and trimming were read from the DNA, whereas the V and J calls and clone size are those reported in that table. The sample yields about 110,000 clones, around 78% seen once. This clone is labeled as medium-sized (0.01 to 0.1%). The sample holds other DNA sequences that translate to the same CDR3. There are 12 residues in the CDR3. V shed 5 bases and J shed 4 bases, with 5 bases lying between them. The germline gives CDR1 MDHEN, CDR2 SYDVKM.

Sequencing input: peripheral blood. The receptor comes from a woman aged 55-70 years with acute or convalescent COVID-19. This chain joins TRBV28 and TRBJ1-4; D is undetermined. CDR3 nucleotides: TGTGCCAGCAGTAGAGGTAATGAAAAACTGTTTTTT. The encoded protein is CASSRGNEKLFF.